The next 13 T cell receptor beta chains were all read from a single sample in a study of shared clonotypes between healthy human individuals (dated by TCRdb to about 2020). The library was made by the immunoSEQ multiplex PCR assay. This immuneACCESS table, as held by TCRdb, lists in-frame sequences with V and J called but not all clones. Of the missing ones, under half trace to an unresolved V gene in checked studies; the others have no known cause. The sample contains more than 1 million clones, about four fifths of them found a single time. The ten largest clonotypes hold more than 0.45% of the sample. The sample taken for sequencing was memory CD4+ T cells from PBMCs. This sample's cell subset or site label indicates: CD45RA-negative fraction. The receptors originated from a man between 18 and 29 years old in good health. Some clones in this sample may be carry-over from other donors' samples.

Concerning this clone: The same CDR3 also results from other DNA sequences found in this sample. This chain uses TRBV28 with TRBJ2-7; no clear D. The V end lost 5 bases, the J end lost 0 bases, and 11 bases lay between the germline ends. This CDR3 has 14 residues. Per the germline V gene, CDR1 is MDHEN and CDR2 is SYDVKM. CDR3 residues: CASSLTQSSYEQYF. The CDR3 coding sequence is TGTGCCAGCAGTCTGACACAGAGCTCCTACGAGCAGTACTTC.

The CDR3 loop reads CASSPRAQNTGELFF. In DNA, the CDR3 is TGTGCCAGCTCACCACGGGCTCAGAACACCGGGGAGCTGTTTTTT. The genes are TRBV18 and TRBJ2-2; D is unresolved. Per the germline V gene, CDR1 is KGHSH and CDR2 is LQKENI. This CDR3 is built from 15 residues. V was trimmed by 1 base and J by 1 base, leaving 7 bases between them.

This clone was detected a few times. The chain combines TRBV4-2 with TRBJ2-1, with D tentatively TRBD1 (5 bases). From germline, CDR1 is LGHNA and CDR2 YNFKEQ. Trimming cost V 4 bases and J 12 bases, with 19 bases left between them. This CDR3 is built from 14 residues. CDR3 loop: CASSLNWGQQGQFF. The DNA for the CDR3 is TGTGCCAGCAGCCTAAATTGGGGTCAGCAGGGGCAGTTCTTC.

The chain is built from TRBV5-4 and TRBJ2-3; D is unresolved. V was cut by 4 bases and J by 1 base, with 13 bases left in between. This CDR3 contains 15 residues. CDR1 and CDR2 from the germline V gene are SGHNT and YYREEE (reference sequence). CDR3 residues: CASSPPGGRTDTQYF. The CDR3 DNA follows: TGTGCCAGCAGCCCACCTGGCGGACGCACAGATACGCAGTATTTT.

The genes are TRBV18 and TRBJ1-1, with D possibly matching TRBD1 (5 bases). The length of the CDR3 is 13 residues. Germline V gene lookup returns CDR1 KGHSH and CDR2 LQKENI. V shed 5 bases and J shed 1 base, with 8 bases lying between them. Here the CDR3 reads CASSAGTNTEAFF. The CDR3 coding sequence is TGTGCCAGCTCAGCCGGGACGAACACTGAAGCTTTCTTT.

The V gene is TRBV10-3, the J gene TRBJ2-7; 9 bases match TRBD1. With 3 bases clipped from V and 0 bases from J, the junction kept 3 bases outside the gene matches. This CDR3 region has 15 residues. Germline V gene lookup returns CDR1 ENHRY and CDR2 SYGVKD. This CDR3 reads CAISEPGQGSYEQYF. The CDR3 DNA follows: TGTGCCATCAGTGAACCGGGACAGGGCTCCTACGAGCAGTACTTC.

The chain links TRBV30 to TRBJ1-2, with D maybe TRBD1 (5 bases). The CDR3 runs to 21 residues. CDR1 and CDR2 (germline): GTSNPN, SVGIG (reference sequence). The V and J ends lost 3 bases and 6 bases respectively, with 38 bases between them. The CDR3 protein is CAWRHQGTPGATPGSRDGYTF. As DNA, the CDR3 is TGTGCCTGGAGACACCAAGGGACCCCTGGAGCCACCCCGGGCAGTCGGGATGGCTACACCTTC.

The chain couples TRBV28 to TRBJ2-6; tentatively, D is TRBD1 or TRBD2 (5 bases each). V lost 6 bases and J lost 0, with 15 bases in between. The germline CDR1 and CDR2 sequences are MDHEN and SYDVKM. The CDR3 length is 17 residues. In nucleotides, the CDR3 is TGTGCCAGCAGAAGAACCGGGGCCCTCTCTGGGGCCAACGTCCTGACTTTC. This translates into CASRRTGALSGANVLTF.

The chain carries TRBV29-1 and TRBJ2-7, with D possibly called TRBD1 or TRBD2 (6 bases each). Trimming shortened V by 6 bases and J by 9 bases, and 24 bases separated the two germline ends. This CDR3 has 14 residues. Per germline, CDR1 SQVTM and CDR2 ANQGSEA. The CDR3 nucleotides are TGCAGCGTGGGACTTCGGGACACCGGATCTGGGCAGTACTTC. Amino acid sequence: CSVGLRDTGSGQYF.

The chain has TRBV10-3 and TRBJ2-7; D is uncertain. The germline gives CDR1 ENHRY, CDR2 SYGVKD. The CDR3 is made up of 14 amino acids. V lost 7 bases to trimming and J lost 3 bases, with 16 bases between them. This CDR3 reads CAITNEPFIYEQYF. The CDR3 DNA reads TGTGCCATCACTAACGAGCCCTTTATCTACGAGCAGTACTTC.

The chain combines TRBV29-1 with TRBJ1-2; 7 bases match TRBD1. The CDR3 totals 16 residues. V lost 7 bases and J lost 4; bases outside the gene matches: 18. Germline V gives CDR1 SQVTM, CDR2 ANQGSEA. CDR3 DNA: TGCAGCGCCCTGAGTGTAGGGGGCGGAACGGGCTATGGCTACACCTTC. Residues: CSALSVGGGTGYGYTF.

This clone was seen only a few times. This chain uses TRBV6-5 with TRBJ2-7; no clear D. This CDR3 is built from 14 residues. The V end was cut by 6 bases, the J end by 2 bases, with 14 bases between. Germline-derived CDR1 and CDR2 are MNHEY and SVGAGI. The CDR3 loop is CASRKDYGAYEQYF. Written as DNA, the CDR3 is TGTGCCAGCAGGAAGGATTATGGGGCCTACGAGCAGTACTTC.

This clone was counted a few times. This chain connects TRBV7-6 to TRBJ2-5; 12 bases fit TRBD2. The CDR3 is made up of 16 amino acids. J lost 5 bases, V lost 1 base, and 5 bases had no gene match. Looked up from germline, CDR1 is SGHVS and CDR2 is FNYEAQ. CDR3 sequence reads: CASSLGLAGVVETQYF. The CDR3 DNA is TGTGCCAGCAGCTTAGGACTAGCGGGAGTGGTGGAGACCCAGTACTTC.